These 32 T cell receptor beta chains originate from one sample sequenced in a study of T cell changes during pregnancy in multiple sclerosis (dated by TCRdb to between 2018 and 2021). Library construction relied on the immunoSEQ multiplex PCR assay. The source is immuneACCESS, and TCRdb retained only in-frame sequences with V and J called. Part of the clones is not carried over; for the studies checked, unresolved V genes explain less than half of this, and the remainder is unexplained. This sample comprises some 60,000 clones, around 93% of them detected only once. 0.6% to 0.8% of the sample is taken by the ten largest. The input for sequencing was CD4+ T cells from peripheral blood mononuclear cells, taken in the first trimester of pregnancy. These receptors all stem from a female donor with multiple sclerosis, enrolled in a pregnancy study.

V gene TRBV6-6 combines with J gene TRBJ2-5; no firm D call. Looked up from germline, CDR1 is MNHNY and CDR2 is SVGAGI (reference sequence). This CDR3 contains 13 residues. With 0 bases removed from V and 5 bases from J, the gap between germline ends came to 7 bases. This chain's CDR3 is CASSYSRPETQYF. The CDR3 region has the DNA TGTGCCAGCAGTTACTCGAGGCCGGAGACCCAGTACTTC.

The chain employs TRBV30 and TRBJ2-5; 7 nucleotides agree with TRBD2. V trimming: 5 bases; J trimming: 7 bases; junction bases outside the gene matches: 7. The CDR3 loop spans 12 amino acids. Per the germline V gene, CDR1 is GTSNPN and CDR2 is SVGIG (reference sequence). CDR3 protein: CAWDSGTGTQYF. CDR3 in DNA: TGTGCCTGGGACAGCGGGACTGGGACCCAGTACTTC.

CDR3 sequence (DNA): TGTGCCAGCAGCGTAGGTGGCAACTCTGGGGCCAACGTCCTGACTTTC. Translation: CASSVGGNSGANVLTF. V is TRBV9 and J is TRBJ2-6; D is undetermined. V was clipped by 0 bases and J by 0 bases, with 7 bases between them. The germline V gene encodes CDR1 SGDLS and CDR2 YYNGEE. CDR3 size: 16 residues.

The chain is built from TRBV19 and TRBJ1-6, with a possible D match to TRBD1 (6 bases). The V end lost 9 bases, the J end lost 9 bases, and 18 bases lay between the germline ends. Looked up from germline, CDR1 is LNHDA and CDR2 is SQIVND (reference sequence). The CDR3 is made up of 14 amino acids. This CDR3 is CASGTQGTVSPLHF. The CDR3 nucleotides are TGTGCCAGCGGTACACAGGGAACGGTTTCACCCCTCCACTTT.

The gene calls are TRBV30 and TRBJ1-6; D perhaps matches TRBD1 (5 bases). Germline lookup yields CDR1 GTSNPN and CDR2 SVGIG (reference sequence). This CDR3 comprises 15 residues. CDR3 nucleotide sequence: TGTGCTTATCAGGGTCCACCGTTTTATAATTCACCCCTCCACTTT. It is translated as CAYQGPPFYNSPLHF.

The rearrangement uses TRBV7-9 and TRBJ2-3; 9 bases are shared with TRBD1. CDR1 and CDR2 from the germline V gene are SEHNR and FQNEAQ (reference sequence). Trimming took 4 bases from V and 3 from J; bases not matched to a gene: 5. The CDR3 runs 15 residues. This CDR3 is CASSSDRGGTDTQYF. The CDR3 coding sequence is TGTGCCAGCAGCTCGGACAGGGGAGGGACAGATACGCAGTATTTT.

This sequence joins TRBV7-2 and TRBJ1-1; TRBD1 matches at 9 bases. This CDR3 has 14 residues. CDR1 and CDR2 from the germline V gene are SGHTA and FQGNSA. V was clipped by 5 bases and J by 4 bases; unmatched bases: 5. This CDR3 is CASSLLQGATEAFF. The CDR3 bases are TGTGCCAGCAGCCTATTACAGGGGGCCACTGAAGCTTTCTTT. Complete variable domain (other parts from reference TRBV7-2 and TRBJ1-1): GAGVSQSPSNKVTEKGKDVELRCDPISGHTALYWYRQSLGQGLEFLIYFQGNSAPDKSGLPSDRFSAERTGGSVSTLTIQRTQQEDSAVYLCASSLLQGATEAFFGQGTRLTVV.

The sample holds a few counts of this clone. The V and J genes are TRBV18 and TRBJ1-4; D is undetermined. Germline V gene lookup returns CDR1 KGHSH and CDR2 LQKENI. Trimming pared 5 bases from V and 7 bases from J, leaving 8 bases between. This CDR3 has 12 residues. The CDR3 DNA sequence: TGTGCCAGCTCAAGCGTTGGTGAAAAACTGTTTTTT. This gives the protein CASSSVGEKLFF.

V and J are TRBV5-8 and TRBJ2-5, with D possibly matching TRBD2 (7 bases). This CDR3 has 16 amino acids. V shed 0 bases and J shed 1 base, with 13 bases lying between them. Germline V CDR1 and CDR2: SGHTS, YDEGEE. The CDR3 DNA reads TGTGCCAGCAGCTTGGGGCGGGGAGGGGGCCAAGAGACCCAGTACTTC. Residues: CASSLGRGGGQETQYF.

The count of this clone is one. This sequence joins TRBV6-5 and TRBJ1-2; 9 bases align to TRBD1. The CDR3 has 14 amino acids. In germline, CDR1 is MNHEY, CDR2 SVGAGI. Unmatched junction bases numbered 6, after V lost 2 bases and J lost 8 bases. This CDR3 reads CASSYGTGGRGYTF. For the CDR3, the DNA is TGTGCCAGCAGTTACGGAACAGGGGGCCGAGGCTACACCTTC.

This chain links TRBV2 with TRBJ2-5; possible D gene TRBD2, 6 bases. Trimming pared 3 bases from V and 2 bases from J, leaving 10 bases between. The CDR3 runs 14 residues. The germline V gene encodes CDR1 SNHLY and CDR2 FYNNEI. The CDR3 nucleotides read TGTGCCAGCAGTGAGCGGGGTTTACAAGAGACCCAGTACTTC. Its translation is CASSERGLQETQYF.

The chain links TRBV7-9 to TRBJ2-3; D perhaps matches TRBD2 (7 bases). There are 15 residues in the CDR3. Germline assignment: CDR1 SEHNR and CDR2 FQNEAQ (reference sequence). Between the trimmed V and J ends, which lost 5 bases and 2 bases, there was a span of 14 bases. Here the CDR3 DNA reads TGTGCCAGCAGCGCGAGGCGGGGGCCCACAGATACGCAGTATTTT. It is translated as CASSARRGPTDTQYF.

The gene calls are TRBV5-1 and TRBJ1-5, with unresolved D. There are 17 residues in the CDR3. The V gene lost 0 bases and the J gene lost 1 base, with 14 bases spanning the gap. From germline, CDR1 is SGHRS and CDR2 YFSETQ. The CDR3 here is CASSLEPSPPSNQPQHF. In nucleotides, the CDR3 is TGCGCCAGCAGCTTGGAGCCCTCACCGCCGAGCAATCAGCCCCAGCATTTT.

J is TRBJ2-7 and V is TRBV6-1; the D gene is possibly TRBD2 (6 bases). The germline V gene has CDR1 MNHNS and CDR2 SASEGT. The CDR3 spans 13 residues. Trimming shortened V by 9 bases and J by 6 bases, and 18 bases separated the two germline ends. The CDR3 nucleotides are TGTGCCAGTGAACCCGGGACTTCCCTCGAGCAGTACTTC. It specifies CASEPGTSLEQYF.

The chain couples TRBV23-1 to TRBJ2-7; 7 bases are shared with TRBD2. TRBV23-1 is reported as an ORF; its role is uncertain. Trimming took 4 bases from V and 5 from J; bases not matched to a gene: 8. The CDR3 runs 14 residues. The CDR3 DNA is TGCGCCAGCAGTCGAGCGGGGCTAAGGGACGAGCAGTACTTC. Its translation is CASSRAGLRDEQYF.

The rearrangement joins TRBV11-2 to TRBJ1-1; D is undetermined. This CDR3 is 13 amino acids long. Trimming stripped 1 base from V and 6 bases from J, with 9 bases between. Germline V gene sequence: CDR1 SGHAT, CDR2 FQNNGV. This CDR3 reads CASSLVWQSEAFF. CDR3 nucleotide sequence: TGTGCCAGCAGCTTAGTGTGGCAATCTGAAGCTTTCTTT.

The chain joins TRBV5-6 to TRBJ1-6, with a possible D match to TRBD1 (5 bases). The V gene lost 0 bases and the J gene lost 5 bases, with 12 bases spanning the gap. The CDR3 contains 16 residues. In germline, CDR1 is SGHDT, CDR2 YYEEEE. In nucleotides, the CDR3 is TGTGCCAGCAGCTTGGTGGGGCAGACAAATAATTCACCCCTCCACTTT. Its translation is CASSLVGQTNNSPLHF.

The J gene is TRBJ1-1, the V gene TRBV9; a weak D match, TRBD1 (6 bases). V shed 3 bases and J shed 1 base, with 13 bases lying between them. There are 15 residues in the CDR3. Germline V CDR1 and CDR2: SGDLS, YYNGEE. CDR3 sequence: CASSEARGENTEAFF. CDR3 DNA sequence: TGTGCCAGCAGCGAGGCCAGGGGTGAGAACACTGAAGCTTTCTTT.

CDR3 DNA: TGTGCCAGCAGCTCCGCAGGGCCGCCAAACTATGGCTACACCTTC. This sequence encodes CASSSAGPPNYGYTF. The chain uses TRBV7-8 and TRBJ1-2; D might be TRBD1 (5 bases). The V end lost 4 bases, the J end lost 2 bases, and 14 bases lay between the germline ends. CDR3 size: 15 residues. CDR1 and CDR2 from the germline V gene are SGHVS and FQNEAQ.

The chain has TRBV11-3 and TRBJ2-1, with 7 positions matching TRBD2. The CDR3 consists of 14 residues. V lost 1 base to trimming and J lost 10 bases; unmatched junction nucleotides: 7. Germline lookup yields CDR1 SGHNT and CDR2 YENEEA. CDR3 sequence reads: CASSLVGGLGEQFF. In DNA form, the CDR3 reads TGTGCCAGCAGCTTAGTGGGGGGGTTGGGAGAGCAGTTCTTC.

The chain couples TRBV2 to TRBJ2-1; 14 bases map to TRBD2. Germline CDR1 is SNHLY and CDR2 is FYNNEI. This CDR3 has 17 residues. V shed 7 bases and J 2 bases; nucleotides not matched to a gene: 7. CDR3 region: CASKKTSGGAAYNEQFF. The CDR3 DNA is TGTGCCAGCAAGAAGACTAGCGGGGGGGCAGCCTACAATGAGCAGTTCTTC.

The chain couples TRBV9 to TRBJ2-5, with TRBD2 matching 13 bases. J was trimmed by 3 bases and V by 5 bases; bases with no gene match: 13. CDR3 length equals 18 residues. CDR1 is SGDLS, CDR2 YYNGEE, per germline. The CDR3 DNA sequence: TGTGCCAGCAGTTTCGGACTAGCGGGGGAGCTGTCTAAAGAGACCCAGTACTTC. This encodes CASSFGLAGELSKETQYF.

The chain links TRBV6-1 to TRBJ2-7, with D maybe TRBD1 (5 bases). V lost 8 bases to trimming and J lost 3 bases, with 20 bases between them. The germline V gene encodes CDR1 MNHNS and CDR2 SASEGT. The CDR3 loop spans 15 amino acids. The CDR3 spells CASSGDSPEIYEQYF. The CDR3 DNA sequence: TGTGCCAGCTCAGGAGACAGCCCAGAAATCTACGAGCAGTACTTC.

The table lists this clone with a few counts. The CDR3 DNA sequence: TGCGCCAGCAGCCAAGATCTGGGAAGACTAGCGGGCCAAGAGACCCAGTACTTC. Encoded protein: CASSQDLGRLAGQETQYF. The V call is TRBV4-1, the J call TRBJ2-5; 10 bases match TRBD2. This CDR3 comprises 18 residues. The germline V gene encodes CDR1 MGHRA and CDR2 YSYEKL. Trimming removed 0 bases from V and 1 base from J; junction bases left unmatched: 8.

The chain employs TRBV2 and TRBJ1-6; D gene uncertain. Germline V gene sequence: CDR1 SNHLY, CDR2 FYNNEI. V shed 4 bases and J shed 10 bases, with 14 bases lying between them. This CDR3 has 14 residues. CDR3 in amino acids: CASSVDTYGSPLHF. The CDR3, as DNA: TGTGCCAGCAGTGTTGACACATATGGATCACCCCTCCACTTT.

The table lists this clone with a count of one. V usage is TRBV7-3 and J usage is TRBJ1-2; D may be TRBD1 (5 bases). The CDR3 contains 14 residues. In germline, CDR1 is SGHTA, CDR2 FQGTGA. V was cut by 2 bases and J by 7 bases, with 14 bases left in between. Here the CDR3 reads CASSLDGGAGGYTF. Here the CDR3 DNA reads TGTGCCAGCAGCTTAGACGGAGGGGCAGGTGGCTACACCTTC.

This chain connects TRBV9 to TRBJ2-1, with 9 bases lining up with TRBD2. This CDR3 has 15 amino acids. Germline V gene data show CDR1 as SGDLS and CDR2 as YYNGEE. V gave up 2 bases and J gave up 4 bases; unmatched junction bases: 4. CDR3 residues: CASSVSGGPYNEQFF. The CDR3 region has the DNA TGTGCCAGCAGCGTCAGCGGGGGGCCATACAATGAGCAGTTCTTC.

This chain uses TRBV18 with TRBJ2-2, with a possible D match to TRBD1 (6 bases). Germline V gene data show CDR1 as KGHSH and CDR2 as LQKENI. Trimming took off 3 bases at V and 1 base at J, with 9 bases between the two ends. The CDR3 totals 15 residues. The CDR3 nucleotides are TGTGCCAGCTCACCGGACAGCCGGAACACCGGGGAGCTGTTTTTT. Its protein is CASSPDSRNTGELFF.

The chain combines TRBV5-6 with TRBJ1-5, with D perhaps TRBD1 (6 bases). The V end lost 4 bases, the J end lost 9 bases, and 20 bases lay between the germline ends. The CDR3 loop spans 15 amino acids. CDR1 is SGHDT and CDR2 is YYEEEE in the germline V gene. This CDR3 is CASSIQGRDTGPQHF. CDR3 nucleotides: TGTGCCAGCAGCATACAGGGTCGCGATACCGGGCCCCAGCATTTT.

This clone was observed once. Here the CDR3 reads CASRSGTGGNYEQYF. For the CDR3, the DNA is TGTGCCAGTAGATCCGGGACAGGGGGTAACTACGAGCAGTACTTC. V and J are TRBV19 and TRBJ2-7; 11 positions agree with TRBD1. J was trimmed by 3 bases and V by 6 bases; bases with no gene match: 7. This CDR3 is 15 amino acids long. The germline gives CDR1 LNHDA, CDR2 SQIVND (reference sequence).

The chain couples TRBV19 to TRBJ1-2, with a possible D match to TRBD1 (5 bases). The ends were cut back, 8 bases at V and 0 bases at J, with 16 bases in the middle. The CDR3 covers 15 residues. Germline values: CDR1 LNHDA, CDR2 SQIVND (reference sequence). The CDR3 sequence: CASPQGGKANYGYTF. The DNA of the CDR3 is TGTGCCAGTCCTCAGGGCGGGAAGGCTAACTATGGCTACACCTTC.

The chain couples TRBV11-2 to TRBJ2-3, with TRBD2 identical over 8 bases. Trimming cost V 2 bases and J 3 bases; bases outside gene matches: 7. Germline loops: CDR1 SGHAT, CDR2 FQNNGV. The CDR3 sequence is 16 residues long. The CDR3 nucleotides read TGTGCCAGCAGCTTACGTAAAGGACTAGCTACAGATACGCAGTATTTT. Its protein is CASSLRKGLATDTQYF. Drawing the rest from reference TRBV11-2 and TRBJ2-3, the complete variable domain is EAGVAQSPRYKIIEKRQSVAFWCNPISGHATLYWYQQILGQGPKLLIQFQNNGVVDDSQLPKDRFSAERLKGVDSTLKIQPAKLEDSAVYLCASSLRKGLATDTQYFGPGTRLTVL.